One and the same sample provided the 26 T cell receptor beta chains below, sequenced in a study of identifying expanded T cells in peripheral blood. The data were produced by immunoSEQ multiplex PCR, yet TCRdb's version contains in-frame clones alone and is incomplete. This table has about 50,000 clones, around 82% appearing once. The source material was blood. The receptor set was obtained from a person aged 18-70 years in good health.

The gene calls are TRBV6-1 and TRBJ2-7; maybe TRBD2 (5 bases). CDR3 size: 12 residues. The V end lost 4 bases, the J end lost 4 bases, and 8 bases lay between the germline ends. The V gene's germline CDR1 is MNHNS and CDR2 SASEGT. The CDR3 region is CASSVEGYEQYV. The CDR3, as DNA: TGTGCCAGCAGTGTCGAGGGATACGAGCAGTACGTC.

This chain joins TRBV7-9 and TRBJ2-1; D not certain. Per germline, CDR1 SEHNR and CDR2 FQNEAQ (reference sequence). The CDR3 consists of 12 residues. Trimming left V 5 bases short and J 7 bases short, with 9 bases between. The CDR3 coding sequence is TGTGCCAGCAGCACATCGCAGAATGAGCAGTTCTTC. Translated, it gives CASSTSQNEQFF.

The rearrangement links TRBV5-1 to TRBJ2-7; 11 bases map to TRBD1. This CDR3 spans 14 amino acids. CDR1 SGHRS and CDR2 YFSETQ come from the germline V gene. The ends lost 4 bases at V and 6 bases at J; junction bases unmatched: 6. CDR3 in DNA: TGCGCCAGCAGCCTCTGGACAGGGGGCGGCGAGCAGTACTTC. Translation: CASSLWTGGGEQYF. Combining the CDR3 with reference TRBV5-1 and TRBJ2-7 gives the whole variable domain KAGVTQTPRYLIKTRGQQVTLSCSPISGHRSVSWYQQTPGQGLQFLFEYFSETQRNKGNFPGRFSGRQFSNSRSEMNVSTLELGDSALYLCASSLWTGGGEQYFGPGTRLTVT.

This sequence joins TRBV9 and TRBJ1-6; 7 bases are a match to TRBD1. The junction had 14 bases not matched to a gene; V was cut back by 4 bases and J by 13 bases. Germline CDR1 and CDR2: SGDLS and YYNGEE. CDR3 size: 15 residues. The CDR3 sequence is CASSSKGQAIGPLHF. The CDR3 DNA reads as TGTGCCAGCAGCTCCAAAGGACAGGCCATCGGGCCCCTCCACTTT.

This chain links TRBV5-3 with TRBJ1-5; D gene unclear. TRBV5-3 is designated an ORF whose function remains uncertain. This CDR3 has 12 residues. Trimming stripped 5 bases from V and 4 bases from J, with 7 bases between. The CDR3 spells CARRDGNQPQHF. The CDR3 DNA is TGTGCCAGAAGGGACGGTAATCAGCCCCAGCATTTT.

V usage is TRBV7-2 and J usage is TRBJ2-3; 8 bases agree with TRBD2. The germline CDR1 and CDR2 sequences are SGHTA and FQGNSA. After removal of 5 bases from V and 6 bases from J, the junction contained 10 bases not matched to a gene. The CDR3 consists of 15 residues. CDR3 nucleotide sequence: TGTGCCAGCAGCCCGCTCCAGCGGGGGCTTGATACGCAGTATTTT. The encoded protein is CASSPLQRGLDTQYF. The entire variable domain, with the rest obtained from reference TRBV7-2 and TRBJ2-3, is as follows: GAGVSQSPSNKVTEKGKDVELRCDPISGHTALYWYRQSLGQGLEFLIYFQGNSAPDKSGLPSDRFSAERTGGSVSTLTIQRTQQEDSAVYLCASSPLQRGLDTQYFGPGTRLTVL.

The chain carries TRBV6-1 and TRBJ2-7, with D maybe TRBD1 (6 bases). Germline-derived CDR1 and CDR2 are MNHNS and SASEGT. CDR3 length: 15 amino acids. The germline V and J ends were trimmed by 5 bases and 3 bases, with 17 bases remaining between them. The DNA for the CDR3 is TGTGCCAGCAGTACGAAGCCGGGACAAAACTACGAGCAGTACGTC. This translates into CASSTKPGQNYEQYV.

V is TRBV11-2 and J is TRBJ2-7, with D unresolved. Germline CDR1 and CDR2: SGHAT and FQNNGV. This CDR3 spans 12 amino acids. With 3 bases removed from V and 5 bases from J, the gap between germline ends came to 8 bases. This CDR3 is CASSLGSNEQYV. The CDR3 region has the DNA TGTGCCAGCAGCTTGGGGTCCAACGAGCAGTACGTC.

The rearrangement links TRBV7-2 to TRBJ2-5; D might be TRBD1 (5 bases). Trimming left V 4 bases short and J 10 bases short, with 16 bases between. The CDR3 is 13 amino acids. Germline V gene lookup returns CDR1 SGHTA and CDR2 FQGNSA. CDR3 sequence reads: CASSWQGLQGQYF. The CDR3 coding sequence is TGTGCCAGCAGCTGGCAGGGCCTTCAGGGCCAGTACTTC.

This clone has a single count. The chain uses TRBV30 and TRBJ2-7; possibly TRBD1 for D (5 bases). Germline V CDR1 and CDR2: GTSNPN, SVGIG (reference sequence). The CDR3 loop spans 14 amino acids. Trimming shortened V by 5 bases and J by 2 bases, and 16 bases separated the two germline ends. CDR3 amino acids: CAWSLGATAYEQYV. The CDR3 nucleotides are TGTGCCTGGTCCCTTGGGGCGACAGCCTACGAGCAGTACGTC.

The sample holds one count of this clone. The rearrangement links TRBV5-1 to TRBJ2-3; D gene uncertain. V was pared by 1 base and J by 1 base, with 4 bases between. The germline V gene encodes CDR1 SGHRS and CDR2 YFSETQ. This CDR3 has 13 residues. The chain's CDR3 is CASSLQGTDTQYF. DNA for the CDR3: TGCGCCAGCAGCTTGCAGGGCACAGATACGCAGTATTTT.

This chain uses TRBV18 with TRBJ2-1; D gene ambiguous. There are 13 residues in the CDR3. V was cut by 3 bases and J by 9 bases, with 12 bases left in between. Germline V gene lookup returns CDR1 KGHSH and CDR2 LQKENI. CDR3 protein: CASSPRSEREQFF. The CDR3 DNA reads TGTGCCAGCTCACCTCGCAGTGAACGTGAGCAGTTCTTC.

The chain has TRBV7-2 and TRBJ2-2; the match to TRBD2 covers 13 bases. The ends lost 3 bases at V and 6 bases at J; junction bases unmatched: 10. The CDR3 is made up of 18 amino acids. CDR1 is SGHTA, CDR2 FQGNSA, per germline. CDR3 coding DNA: TGTGCCAGCAGCTTTACTAGCGGGAGGGCCTTTGGGCCCGGGGAGCTGTTTTTT. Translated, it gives CASSFTSGRAFGPGELFF.

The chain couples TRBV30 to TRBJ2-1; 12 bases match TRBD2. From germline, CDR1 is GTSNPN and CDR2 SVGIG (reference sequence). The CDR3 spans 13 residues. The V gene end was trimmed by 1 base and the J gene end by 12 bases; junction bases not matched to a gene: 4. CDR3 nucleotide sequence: TGTGCCTGGAGTGGGGGACTAGCGGGCCTGCAGTTCTTC. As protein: CAWSGGLAGLQFF.

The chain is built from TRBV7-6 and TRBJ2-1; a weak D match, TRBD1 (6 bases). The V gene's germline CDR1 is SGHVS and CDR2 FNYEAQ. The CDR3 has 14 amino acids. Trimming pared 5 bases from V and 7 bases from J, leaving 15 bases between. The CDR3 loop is CASSGVGGGNEQFF. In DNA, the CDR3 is TGTGCCAGCAGCGGGGTAGGGGGTGGAAATGAGCAGTTCTTC.

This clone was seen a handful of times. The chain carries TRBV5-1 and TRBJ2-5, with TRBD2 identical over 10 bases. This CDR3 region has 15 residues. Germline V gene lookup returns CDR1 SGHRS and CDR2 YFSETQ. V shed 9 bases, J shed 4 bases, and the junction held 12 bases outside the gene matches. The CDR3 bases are TGCGCCACACGGAGCGGGAGGGGACTTCGAGAGACCCAGTACTTC. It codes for CATRSGRGLRETQYF.

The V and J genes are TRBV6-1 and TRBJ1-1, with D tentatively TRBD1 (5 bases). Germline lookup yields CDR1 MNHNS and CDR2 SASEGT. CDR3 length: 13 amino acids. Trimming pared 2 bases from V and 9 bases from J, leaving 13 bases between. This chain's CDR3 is CASSEILRDQAFF. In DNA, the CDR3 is TGTGCCAGCAGTGAAATCCTCAGGGATCAAGCTTTCTTT.

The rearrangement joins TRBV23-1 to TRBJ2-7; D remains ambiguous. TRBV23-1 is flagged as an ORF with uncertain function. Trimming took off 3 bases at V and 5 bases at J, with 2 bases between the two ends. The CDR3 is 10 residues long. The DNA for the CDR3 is TGCGCCAGCAGTCACAACGAGCAGTACTTC. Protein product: CASSHNEQYF.

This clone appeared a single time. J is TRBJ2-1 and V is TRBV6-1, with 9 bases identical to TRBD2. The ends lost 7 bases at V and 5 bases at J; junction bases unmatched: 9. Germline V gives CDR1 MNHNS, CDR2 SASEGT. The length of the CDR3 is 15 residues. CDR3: CASISGGGPNNEQFF. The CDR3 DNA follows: TGTGCCAGCATTAGCGGGGGCGGACCTAACAATGAGCAGTTCTTC.

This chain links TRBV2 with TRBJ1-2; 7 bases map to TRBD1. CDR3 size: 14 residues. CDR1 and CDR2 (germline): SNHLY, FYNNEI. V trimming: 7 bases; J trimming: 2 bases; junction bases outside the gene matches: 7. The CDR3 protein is CASINRGQNYGYTF. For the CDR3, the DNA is TGTGCCAGCATTAACAGGGGACAAAACTATGGCTACACCTTC.

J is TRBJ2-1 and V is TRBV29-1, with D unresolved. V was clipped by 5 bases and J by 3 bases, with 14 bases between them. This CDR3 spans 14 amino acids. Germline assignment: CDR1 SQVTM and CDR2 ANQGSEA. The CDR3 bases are TGCAGCGTTTACTCCCTCGGAGTCTACAATGAGCAGTTCTTC. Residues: CSVYSLGVYNEQFF.

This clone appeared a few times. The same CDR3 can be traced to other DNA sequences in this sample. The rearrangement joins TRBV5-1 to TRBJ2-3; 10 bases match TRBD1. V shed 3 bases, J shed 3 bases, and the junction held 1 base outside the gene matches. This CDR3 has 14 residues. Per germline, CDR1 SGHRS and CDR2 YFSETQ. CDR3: CASSSGQGTDTQYF. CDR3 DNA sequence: TGCGCCAGCAGCTCGGGACAGGGGACAGATACGCAGTATTTT.

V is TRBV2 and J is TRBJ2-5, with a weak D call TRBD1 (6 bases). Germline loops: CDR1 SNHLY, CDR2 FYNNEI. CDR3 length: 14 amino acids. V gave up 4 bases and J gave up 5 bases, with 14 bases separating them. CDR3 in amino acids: CASSATGFRETQYF. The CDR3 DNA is TGTGCCAGCAGTGCGACAGGTTTCCGCGAGACCCAGTACTTC.

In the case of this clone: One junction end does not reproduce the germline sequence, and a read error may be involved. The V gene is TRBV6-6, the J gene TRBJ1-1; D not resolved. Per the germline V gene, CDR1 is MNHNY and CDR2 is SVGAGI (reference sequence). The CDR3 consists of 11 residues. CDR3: CASSPNSEAFF. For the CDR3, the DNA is TGTGCCAGCAGCCCTAACAGTGAAGCTTTCTTT.

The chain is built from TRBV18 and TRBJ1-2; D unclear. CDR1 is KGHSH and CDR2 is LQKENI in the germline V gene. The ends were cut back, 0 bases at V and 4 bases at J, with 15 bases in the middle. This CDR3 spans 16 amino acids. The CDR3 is CASSPPTLSLSYGYTF. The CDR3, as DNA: TGTGCCAGCTCACCACCTACACTCTCCTTAAGCTATGGCTACACCTTC.

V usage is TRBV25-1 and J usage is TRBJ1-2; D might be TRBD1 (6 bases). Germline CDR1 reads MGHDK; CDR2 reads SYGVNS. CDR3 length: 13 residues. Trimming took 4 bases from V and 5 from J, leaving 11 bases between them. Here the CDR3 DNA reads TGTGCCAGCAGTGTAGGGGGACTATATGGCTACACCTTC. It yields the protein CASSVGGLYGYTF.